Listed below are T cell receptor beta chains from one sample, sequenced in a study of blood T cell repertoires in COVID-19. Assay: immunoSEQ multiplex PCR; the TCRdb copy retains only in-frame clones and omits some. Seen here are roughly 250,000 clones, more than 65% observed once, and the top ten hold roughly 4%. Sequenced input: peripheral blood. The receptors come from a woman aged 40 to 55 with active or convalescent COVID-19. CDR3s include the opening cysteine and the closing phenylalanine or tryptophan.

j_call,v_call,cdr3_aa
TRBJ2-1,TRBV24-1,CATSERDRTAEQFF
TRBJ2-2,TRBV7-8,CASSWDSPDTGELFF
TRBJ2-6,TRBV5-1,CASRRDRGSGANVLTF
TRBJ2-2,TRBV5-1,CASSSTVTLNTGELFF
TRBJ1-2,TRBV2,CASRDRTGANYGYTF
TRBJ2-1,TRBV30,CAWSPDSRPGFF
TRBJ1-4,TRBV6-5,CASSYRGWEKLFF
TRBJ2-6,TRBV4-2,CASSQDYMPSGANVLTF
TRBJ2-2,TRBV3-1/TRBV3-2,CASSRGPGELFF
TRBJ1-3,TRBV5-1,CASSPGTGTHTIYF
TRBJ1-5,TRBV19,CASSPPQGNNQPQHF
TRBJ1-3,TRBV6-6,CASINDRVGNTIYF
TRBJ1-5,TRBV5-3,CARSRQGGSNQPQHF
TRBJ2-2,TRBV5-1,CASSSRVSGGSNTGELFF
TRBJ2-1,TRBV7-2,CASSLALLLAGPIDEQFF
TRBJ1-4,TRBV10-3,CAISGDSEKLFF
TRBJ2-1,TRBV5-4,CASSLQGRDNEQFF
TRBJ1-2,TRBV20-1,CSVNSNYGYTF
TRBJ1-4,TRBV6-6,CASMVGGLEEKLFF
TRBJ2-3,TRBV28,CASSVTGTGTDTQYF
TRBJ1-1,TRBV19,CASSAHRENTEAFF
TRBJ1-6,TRBV27,CASSSRSNRGGTNSPLHF
TRBJ2-5,TRBV7-6,CASSAGLAPETQYF
TRBJ2-1,TRBV19,CASSIAGRIYNEQFF
TRBJ1-1,TRBV2,CASSGRQGVNTEAFF
TRBJ1-5,TRBV27,CASSLSTGLQPQHF
TRBJ1-5,TRBV5-4,CASSFTGGPQHF
TRBJ1-3,TRBV3-1/TRBV3-2,CASSQVLRRMEPGNTIYF
TRBJ2-2,TRBV29-1,CSVTLGRVGNTGELFF
TRBJ1-3,TRBV13,CASSSQGAGNTIYF
TRBJ1-2,TRBV5-1,CASSLSSGGIYGYTF
TRBJ1-3,TRBV5-1,CASSLAGTGNTIYF
TRBJ1-3,TRBV7-2,CASSFLQSSGNTIYF
TRBJ1-1,TRBV4-1,CASSPIRGQRLNTEAFF
TRBJ1-1,TRBV2,CASSEGVGTRAFF
TRBJ1-2,TRBV3-1/TRBV3-2,CASSQYIGVEDGYTF
TRBJ1-1,TRBV2,CASIGTSLSEAFF
TRBJ2-3,TRBV5-4,CASSPGQYADTQYF
TRBJ1-5,TRBV28,CASSLPTGTNQPQHF
TRBJ1-1,TRBV3-1/TRBV3-2,CASSQDAGRKGGAFF
TRBJ1-6,TRBV12-5,CASGPGTENSPLHF
TRBJ1-5,TRBV7-2,CASSPDGQHNQPQHF
TRBJ1-1,TRBV12-3/TRBV12-4,CASSLGGRAFF
TRBJ1-1,TRBV7-2,CASSWGQGTEAFF